This entry lists 20 T cell receptor beta chains sequenced from one sample in a study of blood T cell repertoires in COVID-19. Sequencing used immunoSEQ multiplex PCR; TCRdb keeps in-frame clones, though not all of them. Of around 200,000 clones in the sample, 80% to 90% were seen once. The source material was PBMCs or T cells enriched from blood (not recorded which). Source of these receptors: a man under 40 who had recovered from COVID-19.

In this sample, this clone turned up a few times. The J gene is TRBJ1-1, the V gene TRBV30; TRBD1 might be the D (5 bases). Deletions cut 3 bases from V and 3 bases from J, with 11 bases between. Germline V gene lookup returns CDR1 GTSNPN and CDR2 SVGIG (reference sequence). This CDR3 comprises 13 residues. The CDR3 DNA reads TGTGCCTGGAGCCGCCAGGGCTACACTGAAGCTTTCTTT. Translated, it gives CAWSRQGYTEAFF.

The gene calls are TRBV5-4 and TRBJ2-4; TRBD2 matches 11 bases. The CDR3 sequence is 12 residues long. Germline V CDR1 and CDR2: SGHNT, YYREEE (reference sequence). Trimming at V came to 3 bases and at J to 11 bases, leaving 1 base not matched to a gene. The CDR3 spells CASSYSGRVQYF. The CDR3 DNA reads as TGTGCCAGCAGCTATAGCGGGAGGGTTCAGTACTTC.

The V gene is TRBV7-2, the J gene TRBJ2-3; TRBD2 matches at 7 bases. Per the germline V gene, CDR1 is SGHTA and CDR2 is FQGNSA. With 2 bases clipped from V and 1 base from J, the junction kept 0 bases outside the gene matches. This CDR3 comprises 14 residues. The CDR3 bases are TGTGCCAGCAGCTTACGGGGGGGCACAGATACGCAGTATTTT. Translation: CASSLRGGTDTQYF.

The chain combines TRBV4-1 with TRBJ1-3; perhaps TRBD1 as D (5 bases). The CDR3 runs 14 residues. The ends were cut back, 5 bases at V and 0 bases at J, with 8 bases in the middle. Germline V CDR1 and CDR2: MGHRA, YSYEKL. The CDR3 DNA is TGCGCCAGCAGCTGGACAAGCTCTGGAAACACCATATATTTT. Its translation is CASSWTSSGNTIYF.

The chain employs TRBV20-1 and TRBJ2-7; possibly TRBD1 for D (6 bases). This CDR3 is built from 14 residues. Per germline, CDR1 DFQATT and CDR2 SNEGSKA (reference sequence). V lost 3 bases, J lost 7 bases, and 19 bases lay in between. CDR3 DNA: TGCAGTGCTAGTCCTGGACCGCCTCAGGGGGAGCAGTACTTC. This sequence encodes CSASPGPPQGEQYF.

This chain uses TRBV4-1 with TRBJ1-5, with 7 bases lining up with TRBD1. After removal of 3 bases from V and 6 bases from J, the junction contained 2 bases not matched to a gene. The V gene's germline CDR1 is MGHRA and CDR2 YSYEKL. The length of the CDR3 is 13 residues. CDR3 loop: CASSHNRGQPQHF. The CDR3 bases are TGCGCCAGCAGCCATAACAGGGGTCAGCCCCAGCATTTT.

This chain links TRBV5-1 with TRBJ2-7; TRBD2 matches at 9 bases. Germline-derived CDR1 and CDR2 are SGHRS and YFSETQ. The CDR3 extends over 14 amino acids. Germline trimming cut 1 base from V and 9 bases from J; bases unmatched to any gene: 8. The CDR3, as DNA: TGCGCCAGCAGCTTGAGGGCGGGGGGGCAGAGGCAGTACTTC. Protein sequence: CASSLRAGGQRQYF.

The chain employs TRBV12-3 or TRBV12-4 and TRBJ1-2; D is undetermined. V lost 3 bases and J 2 bases, leaving 7 bases between the germline ends. This CDR3 comprises 13 residues. The CDR3 DNA is TGTGCCAGCAGTTTCGTCTTCAACTATGGCTACACCTTC. Translated: CASSFVFNYGYTF.

J is TRBJ1-2 and V is TRBV3-1 (or the pseudogene TRBV3-2); D is unresolved. From germline, CDR1 is LGHDT and CDR2 YNNKEL (reference sequence). CDR3 length equals 12 residues. The ends were cut back, 5 bases at V and 7 bases at J, with 11 bases in the middle. The CDR3 loop is CASSDRHGGYTF. The CDR3 nucleotides are TGTGCCAGCAGCGATCGACACGGTGGCTACACCTTC.

In its sample, this clone was seen once. Other DNA variants within this sample encode the same CDR3. The chain joins TRBV5-1 to TRBJ1-4; no clear D gene. In germline, CDR1 is SGHRS, CDR2 YFSETQ. The V and J ends lost 4 bases and 2 bases respectively, with 9 bases between them. CDR3 length equals 14 residues. CDR3 loop: CASSLDSTNEKLFF. CDR3 DNA: TGCGCCAGCAGCCTCGACTCCACTAATGAAAAACTGTTTTTT.

The count of this clone is one. The chain has TRBV19 and TRBJ2-7, with 9 bases matching TRBD1. Germline CDR1 reads LNHDA; CDR2 reads SQIVND (reference sequence). With V trimmed by 5 bases and J by 7 bases, 15 bases remained unmatched. The CDR3 runs 16 residues. The CDR3 DNA is TGTGCCAGTAGTGACAGGGGGATGGCGGGACTTATGGAGCAGTACTTC. Translating gives CASSDRGMAGLMEQYF.

The chain combines TRBV14 with TRBJ1-2; 7 bases are a match to TRBD1. V shed 3 bases, J shed 4 bases, and the junction held 5 bases outside the gene matches. Germline assignment: CDR1 SGHDN and CDR2 FVKESK. This CDR3 region has 14 residues. CDR3 DNA: TGTGCCAGCAGCCACCCGGGACAGACCTATGGCTACACCTTC. This translates into CASSHPGQTYGYTF.

The chain couples TRBV19 to TRBJ2-7, with D unclear. With 5 bases removed from V and 0 bases from J, the gap between germline ends came to 14 bases. The CDR3 has 15 residues. Germline lookup yields CDR1 LNHDA and CDR2 SQIVND (reference sequence). DNA for the CDR3: TGTGCCAGTAGTGCCTTGGCAGGCCTCTCCTACGAGCAGTACTTC. Amino acids: CASSALAGLSYEQYF.

The chain couples TRBV7-8 to TRBJ1-1, with 7 nucleotides matching TRBD1. CDR3 length: 16 amino acids. V lost 5 bases to trimming and J lost 1 base; unmatched junction nucleotides: 10. Per the germline V gene, CDR1 is SGHVS and CDR2 is FQNEAQ. The CDR3 sequence is CASSRAVGGGNTEAFF. In nucleotides, the CDR3 is TGTGCCAGCAGCCGAGCCGTAGGGGGCGGGAACACTGAAGCTTTCTTT. Full variable domain (missing parts from reference TRBV7-8 and TRBJ1-1): GAGVSQSPRYKVAKRGQDVALRCDPISGHVSLFWYQQALGQGPEFLTYFQNEAQLDKSGLPSDRFFAERPEGSVSTLKIQRTQQEDSAVYLCASSRAVGGGNTEAFFGQGTRLTVV.

The genes are TRBV6-8 and TRBJ1-4; 7 nucleotides align to TRBD1. Losses at the gene ends were 6 bases for V and 2 bases for J; bases not matched to a gene: 3. This CDR3 is built from 14 residues. Germline assignment: CDR1 MNHGY and CDR2 SAAAGT. CDR3 DNA: TGTGCCAGCAGGGGACAGCCTACTAATGAAAAACTGTTTTTT. It yields the protein CASRGQPTNEKLFF.

This clone has just one count. The chain employs TRBV11-3 and TRBJ2-1, with 7 bases that match TRBD2. The germline V gene encodes CDR1 SGHNT and CDR2 YENEEA. V lost 3 bases, J lost 9 bases, and 5 bases stayed unmatched. The CDR3 consists of 13 residues. The CDR3 sequence: CASSLREGSEQFF. The CDR3 region has the DNA TGTGCCAGCAGCTTGAGGGAGGGCAGTGAGCAGTTCTTC.

V and J are TRBV6-4 and TRBJ1-2, with TRBD1 identical over 7 bases. Germline trimming cut 7 bases from V and 3 bases from J; bases unmatched to any gene: 11. The CDR3 length is 15 residues. Germline lookup yields CDR1 MRHNA and CDR2 SNTAGT. DNA of the CDR3: TGTGCCAGCATCCCTGTGAGGGGGCTGGACTATGGCTACACCTTC. Its translation is CASIPVRGLDYGYTF.

J is TRBJ2-7 and V is TRBV13, with D maybe TRBD2 (6 bases). The V end was cut by 3 bases, the J end by 6 bases, with 9 bases between. CDR1 PRHDT and CDR2 FYEKMQ come from the germline V gene (reference sequence). The CDR3 has 12 amino acids. CDR3 region: CASSFGRSEQYF. CDR3 in DNA: TGTGCCAGCAGCTTTGGGAGGAGCGAGCAGTACTTC.

The genes are TRBV11-2 and TRBJ1-6, with unresolved D. Trimming removed 0 bases at V and 7 bases at J, with 10 bases between. The length of the CDR3 is 15 residues. CDR1 SGHAT and CDR2 FQNNGV come from the germline V gene. The CDR3 protein is CASSLDQVVNSPLHF. The CDR3 nucleotides are TGTGCCAGCAGCTTAGATCAGGTCGTCAATTCACCCCTCCACTTT.

The J gene is TRBJ2-7, the V gene TRBV30; 8 positions match TRBD1. The CDR3 consists of 12 residues. CDR1 is GTSNPN and CDR2 is SVGIG in the germline V gene (reference sequence). The junction had 0 bases not matched to a gene; V was cut back by 3 bases and J by 2 bases. The CDR3 sequence is CAWRQGAYEQYF. CDR3 DNA: TGTGCCTGGAGACAGGGGGCCTACGAGCAGTACTTC.